One sample yielded the 13 T cell receptor beta chains listed below, sequenced in a study of cytotoxic CD8 clonotypes in ibrutinib-treated CLL. Generated by immunoSEQ multiplex PCR, the TCRdb table keeps only in-frame clones and is missing some. The table records around 27,000 clones, about two thirds of them present only once. The sequencing here drew on PBMCs, taken at disease progression, from a patient treated with ibrutinib. These TCRs come from a human donor with chronic lymphocytic leukemia.

This clone showed up just once. The chain joins TRBV5-4 to TRBJ1-3; no clear D gene. In germline, CDR1 is SGHNT, CDR2 YYREEE (reference sequence). Trimming stripped 1 base from V and 3 bases from J, with 11 bases between. The CDR3 spans 15 residues. CDR3 in amino acids: CASSLTDLGGNTIYF. For the CDR3, the DNA is TGTGCCAGCAGCTTGACAGACCTTGGTGGAAACACCATATATTTT.

This chain links TRBV27 with TRBJ1-2; 7 bases fit TRBD1. The CDR3 totals 16 residues. Unmatched junction bases numbered 9, after V lost 1 base and J lost 4 bases. The germline CDR1 and CDR2 sequences are MNHEY and SMNVEV (reference sequence). As DNA, the CDR3 is TGTGCCAGCAGTTTATTCGCCGGGACAGTCCTCTATGGCTACACCTTC. It yields the protein CASSLFAGTVLYGYTF.

The J gene is TRBJ1-1, the V gene TRBV6-6, with 10 nucleotides matching TRBD1. V shed 2 bases, J shed 6 bases, and the junction held 6 bases outside the gene matches. Germline CDR1 and CDR2: MNHNY and SVGAGI (reference sequence). The CDR3 runs to 15 residues. The DNA of the CDR3 is TGTGCCAGCAGTTACCCCGGGACAGGGGTACCTGAAGCTTTCTTT. It is translated as CASSYPGTGVPEAFF.

The chain carries TRBV5-6 and TRBJ1-4, with D possibly being TRBD1 (5 bases). The CDR3 is made up of 14 amino acids. V was pared by 3 bases and J by 10 bases, with 16 bases between. Looked up from germline, CDR1 is SGHDT and CDR2 is YYEEEE. CDR3 bases: TGTGCCAGCAGCTCGGGGACCGCTGGTGGAAAACTGTTTTTT. Amino acid sequence: CASSSGTAGGKLFF.

The chain combines TRBV18 with TRBJ1-2, with 7 bases aligning to TRBD1. Unmatched junction bases numbered 5, after V lost 3 bases and J lost 7 bases. Per the germline V gene, CDR1 is KGHSH and CDR2 is LQKENI. The CDR3 is 13 residues long. CDR3 DNA: TGTGCCAGCTCACCGGGACAGATAGTTGGCTACACCTTC. Its protein is CASSPGQIVGYTF.

The chain couples TRBV29-1 to TRBJ1-2; unclear D gene. CDR1 and CDR2 (germline): SQVTM, ANQGSEA. V was trimmed by 5 bases and J by 1 base, leaving 8 bases between them. The CDR3 contains 12 residues. CDR3 protein: CSVHTSNYGYTF. CDR3 nucleotides: TGCAGCGTTCACACTAGTAACTATGGCTACACCTTC.

The J gene is TRBJ1-3, the V gene TRBV5-1; D remains ambiguous. Germline CDR1 reads SGHRS; CDR2 reads YFSETQ. Between the trimmed V and J ends, which lost 1 base and 0 bases, there was a span of 5 bases. This CDR3 has 14 residues. CDR3 loop: CASSLSGSGNTIYF. DNA for the CDR3: TGCGCCAGCAGCTTGAGCGGCTCTGGAAACACCATATATTTT.

The chain links TRBV13 to TRBJ2-7; the D is unclear. V was pared by 2 bases and J by 5 bases, with 7 bases between. Germline CDR1 is PRHDT and CDR2 is FYEKMQ (reference sequence). The CDR3 extends over 12 amino acids. The CDR3 region has the DNA TGTGCCAGCAGCTTAAGCCGCGACGAGCAGTACTTC. It yields the protein CASSLSRDEQYF. Full variable domain (remainder filled in from reference TRBV13 and TRBJ2-7): AAGVIQSPRHLIKEKRETATLKCYPIPRHDTVYWYQQGPGQDPQFLISFYEKMQSDKGSIPDRFSAQQFSDYHSELNMSSLELGDSALYFCASSLSRDEQYFGPGTRLTVT.

This rearrangement joins TRBV7-9 to TRBJ1-2, with D possibly being TRBD1 (5 bases). Germline V CDR1 and CDR2: SEHNR, FQNEAQ (reference sequence). The CDR3 is made up of 13 amino acids. Trimming pared 4 bases from V and 8 bases from J, leaving 14 bases between. The CDR3 is CASSSRGLGGYTF. The CDR3 region has the DNA TGTGCCAGCAGCTCAAGGGGACTCGGGGGCTACACCTTC.

This sequence joins TRBV27 and TRBJ1-1, with D unresolved. Germline V gives CDR1 MNHEY, CDR2 SMNVEV (reference sequence). Trimming pared 5 bases from V and 4 bases from J, leaving 14 bases between. The CDR3 covers 14 residues. CDR3 bases: TGTGCCAGCAGTCCTAAGCGGGTTCCCACTGAAGCTTTCTTT. It is translated as CASSPKRVPTEAFF.

The genes are TRBV27 and TRBJ1-2, with D perhaps TRBD1 (5 bases). The CDR3 extends over 13 amino acids. Germline V CDR1 and CDR2: MNHEY, SMNVEV (reference sequence). V lost 3 bases and J 4 bases, leaving 9 bases between the germline ends. DNA of the CDR3: TGTGCCAGCAGTTTGGGAAGGGGCTATGGCTACACCTTC. Its translation: CASSLGRGYGYTF.

This clone was seen a handful of times. V gene TRBV7-9 combines with J gene TRBJ1-6; 7 bases agree with TRBD1. The CDR3 totals 15 residues. The V segment lost 4 bases and the J segment 8 bases; nucleotides outside the gene matches: 8. Germline V gene data show CDR1 as SEHNR and CDR2 as FQNEAQ (reference sequence). CDR3 sequence (DNA): TGTGCCAGCAGCTCCAGTCGACAGGGCGATTCACCCCTCCACTTT. Translation: CASSSSRQGDSPLHF.

J is TRBJ1-3 and V is TRBV30; D remains unclear. This CDR3 comprises 14 residues. CDR1 and CDR2 from the germline V gene are GTSNPN and SVGIG (reference sequence). V lost 2 bases, J lost 4 bases, and 12 bases lay in between. CDR3 amino acids: CAWSTTPGGNTIYF. DNA for the CDR3: TGTGCCTGGAGTACAACTCCTGGGGGAAACACCATATATTTT.